This entry lists 25 T cell receptor beta chains sequenced from one sample in a study of blood T cell repertoires in COVID-19. Measured with immunoSEQ multiplex PCR; TCRdb has only the in-frame clones, and not every one. In the table there are about 91,000 clones, approximately 90% of which are singletons. Sequenced input: peripheral blood. The source of these receptors is an elderly woman with active COVID-19.

The CDR3 region is CASSRLAGSYNEQFF. CDR3 sequence (DNA): TGTGCCAGCAGTCGACTAGCGGGGAGCTACAATGAGCAGTTCTTC. The V gene is TRBV27, the J gene TRBJ2-1, with TRBD2 identical over 11 bases. V lost 5 bases and J lost 3; bases outside the gene matches: 3. Germline CDR1 and CDR2: MNHEY and SMNVEV (reference sequence). This CDR3 is 15 amino acids long.

As for this clone: Germline and junction disagree at one end, which may indicate a read error. The V and J genes are TRBV20-1 and TRBJ1-2; D perhaps matches TRBD1 (6 bases). Germline CDR1 and CDR2: DFQATT and SNEGSKA (reference sequence). CDR3 length: 11 amino acids. CDR3 in DNA: TGCAGTGCTAGAGATAGGGGGAGAGTCCCCTTC. Protein sequence: CSARDRGRVPF.

V is TRBV15 and J is TRBJ2-7; 7 positions match TRBD1. V dropped 3 bases and J dropped 5; count of bases not matched to a gene: 7. Germline lookup yields CDR1 LNHNV and CDR2 YYDKDF (reference sequence). This CDR3 has 14 amino acids. The CDR3 is CATSRSVTGHEQYF. The CDR3 coding sequence is TGTGCCACCAGCAGGTCCGTGACAGGGCACGAGCAGTACTTC.

The rearrangement links TRBV3-1 (or the pseudogene TRBV3-2) to TRBJ2-2; D ambiguous. CDR3 length equals 12 residues. The ends were cut back, 2 bases at V and 7 bases at J, with 5 bases in the middle. Germline loops: CDR1 LGHDT, CDR2 YNNKEL (reference sequence). The chain's CDR3 is CASSQSSGELFF. The CDR3 DNA is TGTGCCAGCAGCCAATCGAGCGGGGAGCTGTTTTTT.

The chain employs TRBV7-9 and TRBJ1-4, with 10 bases matching TRBD1. In germline, CDR1 is SEHNR, CDR2 FQNEAQ (reference sequence). J was trimmed by 7 bases and V by 2 bases; bases with no gene match: 7. The CDR3 consists of 16 residues. CDR3 residues: CASSLSVRDRGEKLFF. The CDR3 nucleotides are TGTGCCAGCAGCTTATCAGTCCGGGACAGGGGTGAAAAACTGTTTTTT.

The CDR3 loop is CASSFSGGPYQPQHF. CDR3 nucleotides: TGTGCCAGCAGTTTCTCAGGGGGCCCTTATCAGCCCCAGCATTTT. The V gene is TRBV28, the J gene TRBJ1-5; 8 positions match TRBD1. Germline CDR1 MDHEN, CDR2 SYDVKM. The CDR3 is made up of 15 amino acids. V was pared by 3 bases and J by 5 bases, with 6 bases of the junction left unmatched. The full variable domain, completed using reference TRBV28 and TRBJ1-5, is DVKVTQSSRYLVKRTGEKVFLECVQDMDHENMFWYRQDPGLGLRLIYFSYDVKMKEKGDIPEGYSVSREKKERFSLILESASTNQTSMYLCASSFSGGPYQPQHFGDGTRLSIL.

The V gene is TRBV2, the J gene TRBJ2-2; 11 bases are a match to TRBD2. In germline, CDR1 is SNHLY, CDR2 FYNNEI. CDR3 length: 17 residues. Trimming cost V 6 bases and J 5 bases; bases outside gene matches: 11. The CDR3 DNA is TGTGCCAGCAGCTCCACTAGCGGGAGACTGCTGACCGGGGAGCTGTTTTTT. It translates to CASSSTSGRLLTGELFF.

The chain couples TRBV6-2 or TRBV6-3 to TRBJ1-6, with D perhaps TRBD1 (5 bases). The CDR3 extends over 15 amino acids. With 5 bases removed from V and 8 bases from J, the gap between germline ends came to 16 bases. Germline assignment: CDR1 MNHEY and CDR2 SVGEGT. The CDR3 sequence is CASSGSTARDSPLHF. The CDR3 nucleotides are TGTGCCAGCAGTGGGTCGACAGCGAGAGATTCACCCCTCCACTTT.

This chain connects TRBV6-2 or TRBV6-3 to TRBJ1-3; D is undetermined. There are 13 residues in the CDR3. Germline V gene sequence: CDR1 MNHEY, CDR2 SVGEGT. V was trimmed by 4 bases and J by 3 bases, leaving 7 bases between them. The CDR3 loop is CASSWANGNTIYF. Written as DNA, the CDR3 is TGTGCCAGCAGTTGGGCGAATGGAAACACCATATATTTT.

The chain uses TRBV2 and TRBJ1-1; unclear D gene. V lost 8 bases to trimming and J lost 1 base, with 8 bases between them. From germline, CDR1 is SNHLY and CDR2 FYNNEI. CDR3 length: 12 amino acids. The CDR3 DNA is TGTGCCAGCGATCTGGCGAACACTGAAGCTTTCTTT. This gives the protein CASDLANTEAFF. Variable domain in full (rest from reference TRBV2 and TRBJ1-1): EPEVTQTPSHQVTQMGQEVILRCVPISNHLYFYWYRQILGQKVEFLVSFYNNEISEKSEIFDDQFSVERPDGSNFTLKIRSTKLEDSAMYFCASDLANTEAFFGQGTRLTVV.

This CDR3 is CASSLERRADTEAFF. As DNA, the CDR3 is TGTGCCAGCAGCTTGGAGAGGAGGGCGGACACTGAAGCTTTCTTT. This chain joins TRBV5-5 and TRBJ1-1, with no clear D. V shed 0 bases and J shed 3 bases, with 12 bases lying between them. Per germline, CDR1 SGHKS and CDR2 YYEKEE (reference sequence). This CDR3 is built from 15 residues.

The rearrangement joins TRBV18 to TRBJ1-1, with D unclear. Germline CDR1 is KGHSH and CDR2 is LQKENI. There are 13 residues in the CDR3. The V end was cut by 1 base, the J end by 6 bases, with 9 bases between. The CDR3 DNA sequence: TGTGCCAGCTCACCACTAAGAGGATCTGAAGCTTTCTTT. This encodes CASSPLRGSEAFF. Full variable domain (rest looked up from reference TRBV18 and TRBJ1-1): NAGVMQNPRHLVRRRGQEARLRCSPMKGHSHVYWYRQLPEEGLKFMVYLQKENIIDESGMPKERFSAEFPKEGPSILRIQQVVRGDSAAYFCASSPLRGSEAFFGQGTRLTVV.

The J gene is TRBJ2-2, the V gene TRBV24-1, with 8 positions matching TRBD1. Unmatched junction bases numbered 4, after V lost 7 bases and J lost 4 bases. This CDR3 has 14 residues. Germline V gives CDR1 KGHDR, CDR2 SFDVKD. The CDR3 sequence: CATRRTGGTGELFF. DNA for the CDR3: TGTGCCACCAGAAGAACAGGGGGCACCGGGGAGCTGTTTTTT.

This chain connects TRBV7-2 to TRBJ1-4, with D perhaps matching TRBD1 (5 bases). CDR3 length: 14 residues. The germline V gene encodes CDR1 SGHTA and CDR2 FQGNSA. V was shortened by 4 bases and J by 3 bases, with 9 bases between the two germline ends. CDR3 coding DNA: TGTGCCAGCAGCTCCAGGGTTTCTAATGAAAAACTGTTTTTT. Translation gives CASSSRVSNEKLFF.

CDR3 nucleotide sequence: TGTGCCTGGAATCCAGGGGGCTTTGGAGAAGCTTTCTTT. Amino acid sequence: CAWNPGGFGEAFF. J is TRBJ1-1 and V is TRBV30; 8 bases agree with TRBD1. V shed 4 bases and J 8 bases; nucleotides not matched to a gene: 9. The CDR3 covers 13 residues. In germline, CDR1 is GTSNPN, CDR2 SVGIG (reference sequence).

On this clone itself: Distinct nucleotide sequences in the sample also encode this CDR3. The CDR3 protein is CASSPGTSGRTDTQYF. The CDR3 DNA follows: TGCGCCAGCAGCCCGGGGACTAGCGGGAGAACAGATACGCAGTATTTT. The V and J genes are TRBV5-1 and TRBJ2-3; 14 bases fit TRBD2. The CDR3 consists of 16 residues. Germline CDR1 SGHRS, CDR2 YFSETQ. Losses at the gene ends were 4 bases for V and 3 bases for J; bases not matched to a gene: 4.

The CDR3 sequence is CASSFGASTDTQYF. The CDR3 DNA reads TGTGCCAGCAGTTTTGGGGCTAGCACAGATACGCAGTATTTT. This chain connects TRBV28 to TRBJ2-3; tentative D call: TRBD1 (5 bases). With 3 bases removed from V and 0 bases from J, the gap between germline ends came to 7 bases. CDR1 and CDR2 (germline): MDHEN, SYDVKM. This CDR3 is built from 14 residues.

The chain has TRBV19 and TRBJ2-1, with 7 bases fitting TRBD2. This CDR3 is 20 amino acids long. The J segment lost 4 bases and the V segment lost 1 base, leaving 19 bases of the junction unmatched. CDR1 LNHDA and CDR2 SQIVND come from the germline V gene (reference sequence). The chain's CDR3 is CASSIGWVAQQAGFYNEQFF. The CDR3 nucleotides are TGTGCCAGTAGTATAGGATGGGTAGCCCAACAAGCGGGATTTTACAATGAGCAGTTCTTC.

In its sample, this clone was seen a few times. This chain joins TRBV6-2 or TRBV6-3 and TRBJ1-5; 8 bases match TRBD1. J lost 4 bases, V lost 0 bases, and 8 bases had no gene match. Germline assignment: CDR1 MNHEY and CDR2 SVGEGT. This CDR3 spans 17 amino acids. This CDR3 is CASSYSLPQGVNQPQHF. The DNA of the CDR3 is TGTGCCAGCAGTTACTCGCTCCCACAGGGGGTAAATCAGCCCCAGCATTTT.

The chain uses TRBV1 and TRBJ2-1; the D call TRBD1 from the table was never checked on the DNA. TRBV1 is recorded as a pseudogene. The CDR3 covers 20 residues. Here the CDR3 DNA reads TGCACCAGCAGCCAAGTTGTCTTCTCGAATAGCCGGGGACAATACAATGAGCAGTTCTTC. Its protein product is CTSSQVVFSNSRGQYNEQFF.

The V and J genes are TRBV28 and TRBJ2-3; tentative D call: TRBD2 (5 bases). Germline values: CDR1 MDHEN, CDR2 SYDVKM. The CDR3 covers 17 residues. V lost 5 bases and J 2 bases, leaving 20 bases between the germline ends. The CDR3 DNA sequence: TGTGCCAGCAGTCCCGAGTTTTTTAGGAGGTCCACAGATACGCAGTATTTT. It specifies CASSPEFFRRSTDTQYF. Looking up the rest from reference TRBV28 and TRBJ2-3 gives the full variable domain: DVKVTQSSRYLVKRTGEKVFLECVQDMDHENMFWYRQDPGLGLRLIYFSYDVKMKEKGDIPEGYSVSREKKERFSLILESASTNQTSMYLCASSPEFFRRSTDTQYFGPGTRLTVL.

The chain joins TRBV6-2 or TRBV6-3 to TRBJ2-2, with 12 positions matching TRBD2. The CDR3 has 16 amino acids. Trimming cost V 6 bases and J 7 bases; bases outside gene matches: 9. The germline V gene encodes CDR1 MNHEY and CDR2 SVGEGT. CDR3 nucleotides: TGTGCCAGCAGCCGACTAGCGGGAGCGTTAGGCGGGGAGCTGTTTTTT. Translating gives CASSRLAGALGGELFF.

In this sample, this clone turned up a few times. The chain is built from TRBV5-4 and TRBJ1-4; perhaps TRBD1 as D (6 bases). The V end was cut by 4 bases, the J end by 4 bases, with 14 bases between. Germline CDR1 reads SGHNT; CDR2 reads YYREEE (reference sequence). The CDR3 consists of 15 residues. The CDR3 is CASSTSGRGNEKLFF. Written as DNA, the CDR3 is TGTGCCAGCAGCACAAGTGGCAGGGGTAATGAAAAACTGTTTTTT. Complete variable domain (other parts from reference TRBV5-4 and TRBJ1-4): ETGVTQSPTHLIKTRGQQVTLRCSSQSGHNTVSWYQQALGQGPQFIFQYYREEENGRGNFPPRFSGLQFPNYSSELNVNALELDDSALYLCASSTSGRGNEKLFFGSGTQLSVL.

J is TRBJ2-7 and V is TRBV2; 12 positions agree with TRBD2. V shed 6 bases and J 2 bases; nucleotides not matched to a gene: 14. The germline CDR1 and CDR2 sequences are SNHLY and FYNNEI. The CDR3 consists of 18 residues. The CDR3 nucleotides are TGTGCCAGCAGCCGACAAATTCTACTAGCGGGAGGAACCTACGAGCAGTACTTC. As protein: CASSRQILLAGGTYEQYF.

The chain is built from TRBV7-8 and TRBJ2-1; TRBD2 matches at 10 bases. This CDR3 is 14 amino acids long. V lost 3 bases and J lost 6; bases outside the gene matches: 2. The germline V gene has CDR1 SGHVS and CDR2 FQNEAQ. CDR3 sequence: CASSLASGSNEQFF. The CDR3, as DNA: TGTGCCAGCAGCTTGGCTAGCGGGAGCAATGAGCAGTTCTTC.